The clone carrying this T cell receptor beta chain has only one observation. An end of the junction does not agree with germline; a read error may underlie this. This CDR3 has 14 amino acids. The germline V gene has CDR1 LNHDA and CDR2 SQIVND (reference sequence). Genomic DNA, the template, was used for profiling of the TCR beta VDJ and CDR3. From the reads, TCRdb called clonotypes with MiXCR, one entry per CDR3 protein. This repertoire shows approximately 180,000 distinct CDR3 sequences, about 60% found once; its top ten account for about 39%. These data originate in a study of CD8+CD57+ T cells in acquired aplastic anemia. Flow cytometry had shown expanded CD8+CD57+ cells in the patients chosen for sequencing.

Sequencing used sorted CD4+, CD8+, or CD8+CD57+ T cells (not recorded which) from PBMCs. The chain uses TRBV19 and TRBJ2-5, with D hard to call. The sequence was obtained from a human donor with aplastic anemia. The CDR3 here is CASSIIGGEEAQYF. CDR3 coding DNA: TGTGCCAGTAGTATAATCGGTGGAGAAGAGGCCCAGTACTTC.